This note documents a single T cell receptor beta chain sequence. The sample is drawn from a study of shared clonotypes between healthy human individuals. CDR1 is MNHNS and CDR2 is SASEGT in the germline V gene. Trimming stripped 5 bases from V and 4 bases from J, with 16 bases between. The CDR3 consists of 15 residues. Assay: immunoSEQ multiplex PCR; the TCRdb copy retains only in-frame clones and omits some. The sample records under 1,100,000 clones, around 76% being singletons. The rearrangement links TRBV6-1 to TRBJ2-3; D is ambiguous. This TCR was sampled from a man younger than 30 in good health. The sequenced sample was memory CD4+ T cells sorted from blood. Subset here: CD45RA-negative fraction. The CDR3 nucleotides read TGTGCCAGCAGTAGTATGGTGCAACCCGCAGATACGCAGTATTTT. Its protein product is CASSSMVQPADTQYF.